These T cell receptor beta chains were read from a single sample in a study of blood T cell repertoires in COVID-19. Profiled with immunoSEQ multiplex PCR; TCRdb holds only in-frame clones, not every one. The sample has about 190,000 clones, nearly 90% seen once. The sequenced sample consisted of peripheral blood. Receptors were obtained from a man aged 45-60 years with acute or convalescent COVID-19. Both conserved end residues are part of each CDR3. The D gene is left open where the match is weak. Part of the rows lack a size; the others show once, few, many or a class for expanded clones.

>TRBV6-2/TRBV6-3|TRBJ2-3|.|TRBD1
CASSSQGPSTDTQYF
TGTGCCAGCAGCTCACAGGGGCCTAGCACAGATACGCAGTATTTT
>TRBV28|TRBJ2-3|.|.
CASSLFEGGRDTQYF
TGTGCCAGCAGTTTGTTCGAGGGAGGAAGGGATACGCAGTATTTT
>TRBV7-2|TRBJ2-7|.|.
CASSLLGAEQYF
TGTGCCAGCAGCTTACTAGGGGCCGAGCAGTACTTC
>TRBV27|TRBJ1-5|.|.
CASRVQGTDQPQHF
TGTGCCAGCAGGGTACAGGGTACAGACCAGCCCCAGCATTTT
>TRBV5-6|TRBJ1-5|.|.
CASSLWEGGPFQPQHF
TGTGCCAGCAGCCTCTGGGAGGGGGGGCCCTTTCAGCCCCAGCATTTT
>TRBV4-2|TRBJ1-5|.|.
CASSQRRQPGDNQPQHF
TGTGCCAGCAGCCAACGACGTCAGCCAGGGGACAATCAGCCCCAGCATTTT
>TRBV28|TRBJ1-5|few|.
CASSLTPRSGNQPQHF
TGTGCCAGCAGTTTAACCCCCAGGTCGGGCAATCAGCCCCAGCATTTT
>TRBV28|TRBJ2-3|.|TRBD2
CASTLAGGGTDTQYF
TGTGCCAGCACCTTAGCGGGAGGGGGCACAGATACGCAGTATTTT
>TRBV5-6|TRBJ2-3|once|.
CASSLGQSTDTQYF
TGTGCCAGCAGCTTGGGCCAGAGCACAGATACGCAGTATTTT
>TRBV6-5|TRBJ1-2|.|TRBD1
CASGTEFLYGYTF
TGTGCCAGCGGGACAGAGTTCCTGTATGGCTACACCTTC
>TRBV27|TRBJ2-3|.|.
CASSSDRSTDTQYF
TGTGCCAGCAGTTCCGACAGGAGCACAGATACGCAGTATTTT
>TRBV3-1/TRBV3-2|TRBJ2-1|.|TRBD2
CASSRRKHKRGNYNEQFF
TGTGCCAGCAGCCGAAGAAAGCATAAGCGGGGGAATTACAATGAGCAGTTCTTC
>TRBV7-2|TRBJ2-4|.|TRBD2
CASSLVPGRAKNIQYF
TGTGCCAGCAGCTTAGTCCCCGGGAGGGCCAAAAACATTCAGTACTTC
>TRBV19|TRBJ1-6|.|TRBD1
CATGQGGSPLHF
TGTGCCACCGGACAGGGAGGCTCACCCCTCCACTTT
>TRBV6-5|TRBJ1-6|.|TRBD1
CASTRDRGYSPLHF
TGTGCCAGCACTAGGGACAGGGGATATTCACCCCTCCACTTT
>TRBV9|TRBJ1-3|.|.
CASSAPLRGKGGNTIYF
TGTGCCAGCAGCGCCCCCCTTCGCGGGAAGGGAGGAAACACCATATATTTT
>TRBV6-5|TRBJ1-5|.|.
CASSFGQNQPQHF
TGTGCCAGCAGTTTCGGACAGAATCAGCCCCAGCATTTT
>TRBV5-1|TRBJ1-1|.|.
CASSSPDGGTEAFF
TGCGCCAGCAGCTCTCCGGACGGAGGAACTGAAGCTTTCTTT
>TRBV7-9|TRBJ1-2|once|TRBD1
CASSADRGLDGYTF
TGTGCCAGCAGCGCCGACAGGGGGCTGGATGGCTACACCTTC
>TRBV15|TRBJ2-7|.|.
CATSREGRDSSYEQYF
TGTGCCACCAGCAGAGAAGGCAGGGATAGCTCCTACGAGCAGTACTTC
>TRBV28|TRBJ1-3|few|TRBD1
CASSYTGGGNTIYF
TGTGCCAGCAGTTACACAGGGGGCGGAAACACCATATATTTT
>TRBV3-1/TRBV3-2|TRBJ1-2|.|.
CASSQLGRGSGYTF
TGTGCCAGCAGCCAACTTGGCAGGGGCAGTGGCTACACCTTC
>TRBV27|TRBJ2-7|.|TRBD2
CASSLMASGAYEQYF
TGTGCCAGCAGTTTAATGGCTAGCGGGGCCTACGAGCAGTACTTC
>TRBV6-1|TRBJ2-1|.|TRBD2
CASSVARDYPYNEQFF
TGTGCCAGCAGTGTCGCCCGGGACTACCCCTACAATGAGCAGTTCTTC
>TRBV10-3|TRBJ2-7|.|.
CAISESTGQSYEQYF
TGTGCCATCAGTGAGTCCACAGGGCAGTCCTACGAGCAGTACTTC
>TRBV4-3|TRBJ1-2|.|TRBD1
CASSQGGQWVVGGYTF
TGCGCCAGCAGCCAGGGGGGACAGTGGGTAGTAGGTGGCTACACCTTC
>TRBV19|TRBJ1-5|.|TRBD1
CASSGQGGNQPQHF
TGTGCCAGTAGTGGACAGGGGGGCAATCAGCCCCAGCATTTT
>TRBV6-5|TRBJ2-2|.|TRBD1
CASSYSRGLPGELFF
TGTGCCAGCAGTTACTCGAGGGGGCTCCCCGGGGAGCTGTTTTTT
>TRBV11-3|TRBJ2-1|.|TRBD2
CASSPEGLVSNEQFF
TGTGCCAGCAGCCCGGAGGGACTAGTTTCCAATGAGCAGTTCTTC
>TRBV24-1|TRBJ2-5|.|TRBD1
CATSVGTGGFQETQYF
TGTGCCACCAGTGTCGGTACAGGGGGCTTTCAAGAGACCCAGTACTTC
>TRBV29-1|TRBJ1-1|.|.
CSVEVVNTEAFF
TGCAGCGTTGAAGTAGTGAACACTGAAGCTTTCTTT
>TRBV3-1/TRBV3-2|TRBJ2-7|.|.
CASGRGPGYEQYF
TGTGCCAGCGGGCGGGGGCCGGGCTACGAGCAGTACTTC
>TRBV5-8|TRBJ2-1|.|TRBD2
CASSPIGASGSLGNEQFF
TGTGCCAGCAGTCCAATTGGGGCTAGCGGGAGCTTGGGCAATGAGCAGTTCTTC
>TRBV9|TRBJ1-4|.|.
CASSAGRGNEKLFF
TGTGCCAGCAGCGCGGGTAGAGGTAATGAAAAACTGTTTTTT
>TRBV6-2/TRBV6-3|TRBJ1-2|.|.
CASSYLREQSGGYTF
TGTGCCAGCAGTTACCTGCGGGAACAGTCCGGTGGCTACACCTTC
>TRBV9|TRBJ2-5|.|TRBD2
CASSGSGRPQETQYF
TGTGCCAGCAGCGGGAGCGGGAGGCCTCAAGAGACCCAGTACTTC
>TRBV28|TRBJ2-1|.|.
CASSFVATIYNEQFF
TGTGCCAGCAGTTTTGTAGCGACCATCTACAATGAGCAGTTCTTC
>TRBV29-1|TRBJ2-5|.|.
CSVVTSVQETQYF
TGCAGCGTTGTAACGTCGGTCCAAGAGACCCAGTACTTC
>TRBV6-6|TRBJ2-1|.|TRBD2
CASRLAGGPSYNEQFF
TGTGCCAGCAGACTAGCGGGAGGGCCCTCCTACAATGAGCAGTTCTTC
>TRBV5-5|TRBJ2-2|.|TRBD2
CASSWESGTNTGELFF
TGTGCCAGCAGCTGGGAGAGCGGGACGAACACCGGGGAGCTGTTTTTT
>TRBV6-2/TRBV6-3|TRBJ1-1|.|TRBD1
CASSYPFGQALDTEAFF
TGTGCCAGCAGTTACCCTTTTGGACAGGCCCTCGACACTGAAGCTTTCTTT
>TRBV5-4|TRBJ1-4|few|.
CASSLAVQGEKLFF
TGTGCCAGCAGCTTGGCAGTACAGGGCGAAAAACTGTTTTTT
>TRBV10-3|TRBJ1-5|.|.
CAISVGGDQPQHF
TGTGCCATCAGTGTCGGGGGTGATCAGCCCCAGCATTTT
>TRBV29-1|TRBJ2-3|.|TRBD2
CSAGTSGNLYTQYF
TGCAGCGCCGGGACTAGCGGGAATTTATATACGCAGTATTTT
>TRBV24-1|TRBJ1-1|.|.
CATSWGQRGTEAFF
TGTGCCACCAGTTGGGGGCAGAGAGGGACTGAAGCTTTCTTT
>TRBV11-2|TRBJ1-1|once|.
CASTRLPGISAEAFF
TGTGCCAGCACCCGACTGCCAGGGATATCAGCTGAAGCTTTCTTT
>TRBV19|TRBJ2-7|.|.
CASSIYGESYEQYF
TGTGCCAGTAGTATTTATGGGGAGAGCTACGAGCAGTACTTC
>TRBV7-9|TRBJ2-1|.|.
CASTPKEFSYNEQFF
TGTGCCAGCACCCCAAAAGAGTTCTCCTACAATGAGCAGTTCTTC
>TRBV7-6|TRBJ2-2|once|.
CASSLAARGKADTGELFF
TGTGCCAGCAGCTTAGCGGCCAGGGGCAAGGCGGACACCGGGGAGCTGTTTTTT
>TRBV23-1|TRBJ2-1|.|TRBD2
CASSLTSGESLAYNEQFF
TGCGCCAGCAGTCTAACTAGCGGAGAAAGTTTGGCCTACAATGAGCAGTTCTTC
>TRBV7-3|TRBJ2-3|once|TRBD2
CASTGGPKDTQYF
TGTGCCAGCACGGGAGGTCCTAAGGATACGCAGTATTTT
>TRBV27|TRBJ2-1|.|TRBD1
CASSRVGGHNEQFF
TGTGCCAGCAGCCGTGTAGGGGGCCACAATGAGCAGTTCTTC
>TRBV3-1/TRBV3-2|TRBJ2-1|.|TRBD2
CARTLMRGIYNEQFF
TGTGCCAGAACCCTAATGCGGGGGATTTACAATGAGCAGTTCTTC
>TRBV7-2|TRBJ1-4|.|.
CASTFDSATNEKLFF
TGTGCCAGCACCTTCGACAGTGCAACTAATGAAAAACTGTTTTTT
>TRBV2|TRBJ2-6|.|.
CARTGSSGANVLTF
TGTGCCAGAACAGGGTCCTCTGGGGCCAACGTCCTGACTTTC
>TRBV7-2|TRBJ2-1|.|.
CASSYTSGLYNEQFF
TGTGCCAGCAGCTACACCTCGGGACTCTACAATGAGCAGTTCTTC
>TRBV5-1|TRBJ2-1|.|TRBD1
CASSFGQGSYNEQFF
TGCGCCAGCAGCTTTGGACAGGGCAGCTACAATGAGCAGTTCTTC
>TRBV5-1|TRBJ1-1|.|.
CASSLGSQGVGTEAFF
TGCGCCAGCAGCTTGGGATCACAGGGCGTGGGTACTGAAGCTTTCTTT
>TRBV5-4|TRBJ2-3|.|TRBD1
CASTGPSTGGMSTDTQYF
TGTGCCAGCACCGGGCCCTCGACAGGGGGGATGAGCACAGATACGCAGTATTTT